The rows below give T cell receptor beta chains drawn from one sample of a study of CXCR3-negative and CXCR3-positive naive CD8 T cells. TCRdb re-called the 5' RACE reads and shows each CDR3 protein once, DNA omitted. This sample carries roughly 110,000 distinct CDR3 sequences, with more than 0.3% going to the ten biggest clones. Source material: naive CXCR3+ CD8+ T cells from blood. The receptors shown here come from a human donor in good health. Some clones in this sample may be carry-over from other donors' samples. CDR3s include the opening cysteine and the closing phenylalanine or tryptophan. Each record gives: J gene, V gene, CDR3 protein.

j_call: TRBJ1-1
v_call: TRBV29-1
cdr3_aa: CSVRVWTEAFF

j_call: TRBJ2-1
v_call: TRBV9
cdr3_aa: CASSGLAGVNEQFF

j_call: TRBJ2-7
v_call: TRBV5-1
cdr3_aa: CASSLWTGDYEQYF

j_call: TRBJ2-7
v_call: TRBV3-1
cdr3_aa: CASSHENEQYF

j_call: TRBJ2-2
v_call: TRBV20-1
cdr3_aa: CSAPKNTGELFF

j_call: TRBJ2-7
v_call: TRBV9
cdr3_aa: CASSELYEQYF

j_call: TRBJ1-1
v_call: TRBV28
cdr3_aa: CASSIPRGRNTEAFF

j_call: TRBJ2-1
v_call: TRBV7-9
cdr3_aa: CASSSTGATYNEQFF

j_call: TRBJ2-7
v_call: TRBV6-6
cdr3_aa: CASSYSSQGVVQYF

j_call: TRBJ1-2
v_call: TRBV7-3
cdr3_aa: CASSSMGRTGHFYGYTF

j_call: TRBJ1-1
v_call: TRBV21-1
cdr3_aa: CASSSRQGRGHSVKGLNTEAFF

j_call: TRBJ2-2
v_call: TRBV21-1
cdr3_aa: CASSKAPWGTGELFF

j_call: TRBJ2-1
v_call: TRBV12-3/TRBV12-4
cdr3_aa: CASSLPLAGGYNEQFF

j_call: TRBJ1-2
v_call: TRBV20-1
cdr3_aa: CSARAPGESGYTF

j_call: TRBJ2-1
v_call: TRBV29-1
cdr3_aa: CSVYGTSGRGYNEQFF

j_call: TRBJ2-1
v_call: TRBV29-1
cdr3_aa: CSVEDGTRYEQFF

j_call: TRBJ2-5
v_call: TRBV12-3/TRBV12-4
cdr3_aa: CASSLGLAGEETQYF

j_call: TRBJ2-7
v_call: TRBV20-1
cdr3_aa: CSASIPGPVGEQYF

j_call: TRBJ2-1
v_call: TRBV5-1
cdr3_aa: CASSTLDFPNDEQFF

j_call: TRBJ2-1
v_call: TRBV10-3
cdr3_aa: CAISGPGQPYNEQFF

j_call: TRBJ2-3
v_call: TRBV29-1
cdr3_aa: CSVGDRLDTQYF

j_call: TRBJ1-1
v_call: TRBV5-1
cdr3_aa: CASSLGFDRSTEAFF

j_call: TRBJ2-3
v_call: TRBV5-5
cdr3_aa: CASSLSGFSGDTQYF

j_call: TRBJ2-1
v_call: TRBV12-3/TRBV12-4
cdr3_aa: CASSPPGLADEQFF

j_call: TRBJ2-7
v_call: TRBV29-1
cdr3_aa: CSVGEGSYYEQYF

j_call: TRBJ2-7
v_call: TRBV29-1
cdr3_aa: CSVEDLSGQDYEQYF

j_call: TRBJ1-2
v_call: TRBV12-3/TRBV12-4
cdr3_aa: CASRTDRGSYGYTF

j_call: TRBJ1-1
v_call: TRBV5-1
cdr3_aa: CASSLEGAAEAFF

j_call: TRBJ2-7
v_call: TRBV7-9
cdr3_aa: CASSLPDGPERYF

j_call: TRBJ2-1
v_call: TRBV5-6
cdr3_aa: CASSLGDYGNEQFF

j_call: TRBJ2-1
v_call: TRBV27
cdr3_aa: CASSLGHLNEQFF

j_call: TRBJ2-7
v_call: TRBV13
cdr3_aa: CASTTGTATYEQYF

j_call: TRBJ2-7
v_call: TRBV29-1
cdr3_aa: CSGGGDYEQYF

j_call: TRBJ2-5
v_call: TRBV9
cdr3_aa: CASSNSGASQETQYF

j_call: TRBJ2-1
v_call: TRBV29-1
cdr3_aa: CSAILAGGPNGQFF

j_call: TRBJ2-7
v_call: TRBV5-1
cdr3_aa: CARRTGEYEQYF

j_call: TRBJ2-3
v_call: TRBV7-6
cdr3_aa: CASTQGGGTDTQYF

j_call: TRBJ2-7
v_call: TRBV6-6
cdr3_aa: CASSYSAYEQYF

j_call: TRBJ1-2
v_call: TRBV3-1
cdr3_aa: CASSQEIVRGTKRNYGYTF

j_call: TRBJ2-7
v_call: TRBV28
cdr3_aa: CASSLGREGYEQYF

j_call: TRBJ2-1
v_call: TRBV7-3
cdr3_aa: CASSFSGEAIEQFF

j_call: TRBJ1-1
v_call: TRBV30
cdr3_aa: CAWSAGTGGTEAFF

j_call: TRBJ2-4
v_call: TRBV4-1
cdr3_aa: CASSQGPQNIQYF

j_call: TRBJ2-7
v_call: TRBV4-3
cdr3_aa: CASSEGLDLSYEQYF

j_call: TRBJ2-7
v_call: TRBV29-1
cdr3_aa: CSVEVADRASYEQYF

j_call: TRBJ2-1
v_call: TRBV12-3/TRBV12-4
cdr3_aa: CASSLNGLGNEQFF

j_call: TRBJ2-1
v_call: TRBV11-2
cdr3_aa: CASSLDPSGGYNEQFF

j_call: TRBJ2-1
v_call: TRBV6-2/TRBV6-3
cdr3_aa: CASRLGTGLNEQFF

j_call: TRBJ2-5
v_call: TRBV7-9
cdr3_aa: CASSLAREETQYF

j_call: TRBJ2-7
v_call: TRBV20-1
cdr3_aa: CSARGTGYYEQYF

j_call: TRBJ1-1
v_call: TRBV4-1
cdr3_aa: CASSQGGTVEAFF

j_call: TRBJ2-1
v_call: TRBV14
cdr3_aa: CASSFRAGGPNYNEQFF

j_call: TRBJ2-5
v_call: TRBV7-9
cdr3_aa: CASSQITGGGSLGAQETQYF

j_call: TRBJ2-7
v_call: TRBV4-3
cdr3_aa: CASSQDAGGNYEQYF

j_call: TRBJ2-7
v_call: TRBV4-3
cdr3_aa: CASSQEARGLVSYEQYF

j_call: TRBJ2-1
v_call: TRBV27
cdr3_aa: CASSLSGGGPSYNEQFF

j_call: TRBJ2-2
v_call: TRBV5-6
cdr3_aa: CASSFGAGELFF

j_call: TRBJ2-1
v_call: TRBV29-1
cdr3_aa: CSVEELGGDLVAYNEQFF

j_call: TRBJ2-5
v_call: TRBV29-1
cdr3_aa: CSVVLWGRDQETQYF

j_call: TRBJ2-2
v_call: TRBV18
cdr3_aa: CASCAFPGSGELFF